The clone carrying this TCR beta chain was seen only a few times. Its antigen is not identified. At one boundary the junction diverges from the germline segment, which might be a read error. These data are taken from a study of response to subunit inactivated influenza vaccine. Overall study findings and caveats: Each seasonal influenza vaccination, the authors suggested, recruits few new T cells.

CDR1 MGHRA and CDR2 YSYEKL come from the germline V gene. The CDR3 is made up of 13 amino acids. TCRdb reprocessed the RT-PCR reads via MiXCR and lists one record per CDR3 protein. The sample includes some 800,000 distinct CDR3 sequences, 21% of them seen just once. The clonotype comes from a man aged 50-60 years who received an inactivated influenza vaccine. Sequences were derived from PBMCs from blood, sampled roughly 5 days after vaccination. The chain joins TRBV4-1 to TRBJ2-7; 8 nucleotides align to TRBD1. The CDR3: CASSQLQGEKAGF. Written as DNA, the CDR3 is TGCGCCAGCAGCCAACTACAGGGGGAAAAGGCAGGCTTC.